The rows below give T cell receptor beta chains drawn from one sample of a study of cytotoxic CD8 clonotypes in ibrutinib-treated CLL. Sequencing was performed with immunoSEQ multiplex PCR; in TCRdb, only in-frame clones are kept and a portion is missing. The data show around 200,000 clones, with nearly 80% seen just once and 10% to 12% held by the top ten. The specimen was PBMCs, collected after 12 months of ibrutinib treatment. The source of these receptors is a human donor with chronic lymphocytic leukemia. Both conserved end residues are part of each CDR3. A D gene is named only where the DNA matches it firmly. Clone size is not always given. Where it is, it says once, few, many or a class for expanded clones.

TRBV5-1	.	TRBD1	TRBJ1-4	CASSSNPGQGSSEKLFF	TGCGCCAGCAGCTCCAACCCGGGACAGGGTTCGTCTGAAAAACTGTTTTTT
TRBV9	few	TRBD2	TRBJ2-5	CASSLGGGQETQYF	TGTGCCAGCAGCTTGGGCGGGGGCCAAGAGACCCAGTACTTC
TRBV7-6	.	.	TRBJ2-1	CASSLAYIQESSYNEQFF	TGTGCCAGCAGCTTAGCTTATATACAGGAGAGCTCCTACAATGAGCAGTTCTTC
TRBV5-4	once	TRBD2	TRBJ2-7	CASSRTGTTDGYEQYF	TGTGCCAGCAGCCGTACCGGGACTACCGACGGTTACGAGCAGTACTTC
TRBV20-1	.	.	TRBJ2-1	CSVGGYNEQFF	TGCAGTGTAGGGGGGTACAATGAGCAGTTCTTC
TRBV5-8	.	TRBD1	TRBJ1-1	CASSFRGRSEAFF	TGTGCCAGCAGCTTCAGGGGGAGGTCTGAAGCTTTCTTT
TRBV6-1	.	TRBD2	TRBJ2-5	CASLLLAGSETQYF	TGTGCCAGCTTGTTGCTAGCGGGAAGCGAGACCCAGTACTTC
TRBV6-6	once	TRBD1	TRBJ2-5	CASIGQGRETQYF	TGTGCCAGCATCGGACAGGGGAGAGAGACCCAGTACTTC
TRBV5-1	.	.	TRBJ2-3	CASRGGQSTDTQYF	TGCGCCAGCAGAGGAGGGCAGAGCACAGATACGCAGTATTTT
TRBV5-1	.	.	TRBJ2-5	CASRSGETQYF	TGCGCCAGCAGGTCGGGGGAGACCCAGTACTTC
TRBV2	.	TRBD2	TRBJ2-3	CASSPTSSATQYF	TGTGCCAGCAGTCCGACTAGCTCAGCTACGCAGTATTTT
TRBV11-2	.	TRBD2	TRBJ2-1	CASSLFLAGVWDEQFF	TGTGCCAGCAGCTTATTCCTAGCGGGAGTGTGGGATGAGCAGTTCTTC
TRBV18	.	TRBD1	TRBJ2-7	CASSPFPTGSGYEQYF	TGTGCCAGCTCACCATTCCCGACAGGGAGTGGGTACGAGCAGTACTTC
TRBV27	.	.	TRBJ1-2	CASSSSSSFYGYTF	.
TRBV28	few	TRBD2	TRBJ2-1	CASSSAGGPVNEQFF	TGTGCCAGCAGTTCAGCGGGAGGGCCTGTAAATGAGCAGTTCTTC
TRBV7-3	.	.	TRBJ1-1	CASRLGRGEGVAFF	TGTGCCAGCAGATTAGGTCGAGGGGAAGGCGTAGCTTTCTTT
TRBV10-3	.	.	TRBJ1-3	CAISVNSGNTIYF	TGTGCCATCAGTGTTAACTCTGGAAACACCATATATTTT
TRBV7-2	few	.	TRBJ2-7	CASSLYGGEQYF	TGTGCCAGCAGCTTATATGGGGGCGAGCAGTACTTC
TRBV10-3	.	TRBD1	TRBJ1-1	CAISRDRAFMNTEAFF	TGTGCCATCAGCCGGGACAGGGCCTTCATGAACACTGAAGCTTTCTTT
TRBV2	.	.	TRBJ1-6	CASSEINRPSDNSPLHF	TGTGCCAGCAGTGAAATAAACAGGCCCTCTGATAATTCACCCCTCCACTTT
TRBV7-8	.	TRBD1	TRBJ1-2	CASTPDRVISGYTF	TGTGCCAGCACCCCGGACAGGGTGATTAGTGGCTACACCTTC
TRBV11-2	.	.	TRBJ2-7	CASGIRHSYEQYF	TGTGCCAGCGGAATCCGACATTCCTACGAGCAGTACTTC
TRBV5-1	.	TRBD1	TRBJ1-1	CASSQDRAAFF	TGCGCCAGCAGCCAAGACAGGGCGGCTTTCTTT
TRBV28	once	TRBD1	TRBJ1-5	CASAQGGSNQPQHF	TGTGCCAGCGCTCAGGGGGGTAGCAATCAGCCCCAGCATTTT
TRBV2	once	TRBD1	TRBJ1-5	CASSTGAGRDQPQHF	TGTGCCAGCAGTACAGGGGCGGGCAGGGATCAGCCCCAGCATTTT
TRBV10-3	.	.	TRBJ1-2	CASGFNYGYTF	TGTGCCAGCGGATTTAACTATGGCTACACCTTC
TRBV18	once	.	TRBJ2-3	CASSPGGGDTQYF	TGTGCCAGCTCACCGGGAGGCGGGGATACGCAGTATTTT
TRBV7-9	.	TRBD2	TRBJ2-1	CASSLRREVEQFF	TGTGCCAGCAGCTTACGGCGGGAGGTTGAGCAGTTCTTC
TRBV4-1	once	.	TRBJ2-7	CASSQPPPAGTEAYEQYF	TGCGCCAGCAGCCAACCTCCCCCCGCCGGGACGGAGGCCTACGAGCAGTACTTC
TRBV29-1	.	.	TRBJ2-3	CSARGLDISTDTQYF	TGCAGCGCCCGGGGTTTGGACATCTCCACAGATACGCAGTATTTT
TRBV13	.	TRBD2	TRBJ2-3	CASSLWVGGTTDTQYF	TGTGCCAGCAGCTTATGGGTCGGGGGGACCACAGATACGCAGTATTTT
TRBV5-4	.	.	TRBJ2-5	CASSLGTFGKTQYF	TGTGCCAGCAGCTTGGGGACGTTTGGGAAGACCCAGTACTTC
TRBV7-8	.	.	TRBJ2-2	CASSLWVLDTGELFF	TGTGCCAGCAGCTTATGGGTACTGGACACCGGGGAGCTGTTTTTT
TRBV5-1	.	TRBD1	TRBJ2-1	CASNPEGGQGAEGQFF	TGCGCCAGCAACCCCGAAGGGGGACAGGGGGCAGAAGGTCAGTTCTTC
TRBV9	.	TRBD2	TRBJ2-1	CASSASGGGWYNEQFF	TGTGCCAGCAGCGCCAGTGGCGGGGGGTGGTACAATGAGCAGTTCTTC
TRBV7-9	.	.	TRBJ1-1	CASSLPGSRNTEAFF	TGTGCCAGCAGCTTACCAGGGTCTAGGAACACTGAAGCTTTCTTT
TRBV30	.	TRBD2	TRBJ2-7	CAGGRGGYEQYF	TGTGCCGGTGGGCGGGGGGGCTACGAGCAGTACTTC
TRBV2	once	.	TRBJ2-7	CASSEAGGTREQYF	TGTGCCAGCAGTGAAGCGGGAGGTACCCGCGAGCAGTACTTC
TRBV29-1	.	TRBD1	TRBJ2-7	CSAGTGPLDEQYF	TGCAGCGCCGGGACAGGGCCTTTGGACGAGCAGTACTTC
TRBV6-1	.	.	TRBJ2-3	CASSVGASSSFRDTQYF	TGTGCCAGCAGTGTAGGAGCGTCTTCATCATTTCGTGATACGCAGTATTTT
TRBV7-9	.	TRBD1	TRBJ2-7	CASRDPQGLEQYF	TGTGCCAGCAGGGATCCACAGGGGCTCGAGCAGTACTTC
TRBV4-2	.	.	TRBJ1-5	CASSQDFGQPQHF	TGTGCCAGCAGCCAAGATTTCGGGCAGCCCCAGCATTTT
TRBV7-6	once	.	TRBJ1-1	CASSLGPSLGTEAFF	TGTGCCAGCAGCTTGGGACCTTCTTTAGGGACTGAAGCTTTCTTT
TRBV9	.	.	TRBJ1-3	CASSVVGGWIGNTIYF	TGTGCCAGCAGCGTAGTCGGCGGATGGATCGGAAACACCATATATTTT